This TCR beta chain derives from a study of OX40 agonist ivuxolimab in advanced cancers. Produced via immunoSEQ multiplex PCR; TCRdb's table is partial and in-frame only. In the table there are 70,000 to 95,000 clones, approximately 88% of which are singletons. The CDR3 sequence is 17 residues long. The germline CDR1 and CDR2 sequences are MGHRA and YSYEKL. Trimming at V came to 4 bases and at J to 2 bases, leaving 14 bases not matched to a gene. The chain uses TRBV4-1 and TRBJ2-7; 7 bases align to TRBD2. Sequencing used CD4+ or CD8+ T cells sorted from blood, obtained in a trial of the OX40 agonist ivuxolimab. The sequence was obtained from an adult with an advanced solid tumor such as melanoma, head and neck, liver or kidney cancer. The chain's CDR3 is CASSRSPLVAGPYEQYF. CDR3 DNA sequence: TGCGCCAGCAGCCGAAGCCCCCTGGTAGCGGGCCCCTACGAGCAGTACTTC.